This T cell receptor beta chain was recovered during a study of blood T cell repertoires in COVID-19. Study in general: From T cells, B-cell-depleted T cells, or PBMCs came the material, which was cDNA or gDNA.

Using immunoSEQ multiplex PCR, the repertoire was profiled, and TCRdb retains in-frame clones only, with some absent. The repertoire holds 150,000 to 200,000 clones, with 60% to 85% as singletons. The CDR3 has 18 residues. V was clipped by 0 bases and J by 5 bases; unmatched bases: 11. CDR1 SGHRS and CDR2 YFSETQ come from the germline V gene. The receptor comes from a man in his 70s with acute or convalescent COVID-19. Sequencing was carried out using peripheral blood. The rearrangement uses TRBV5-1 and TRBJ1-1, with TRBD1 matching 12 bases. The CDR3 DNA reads TGCGCCAGCAGCTTGGTAACCGGGACAGGGGGCGCGGGAACTGAAGCTTTCTTT. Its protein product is CASSLVTGTGGAGTEAFF.